Here is one T cell receptor (beta chain) with its context. Its matching antigen is unknown. The entry originates in a study of T cell responses to AZD1222 COVID-19 vaccine. In the study overall: Timing groups of about 4 and about 12 weeks for second doses were pooled.

Generated by immunoSEQ multiplex PCR, the TCRdb table keeps only in-frame clones and is missing some. The sample includes some 100,000 clones, roughly 84% seen only once; the top ten take about a sixth. The germline V gene encodes CDR1 SGHRS and CDR2 YFSETQ. V shed 4 bases, J shed 6 bases, and the junction held 4 bases outside the gene matches. The CDR3 covers 15 residues. Findings and limits, study-wide: Recipients of two AZD1222 doses showed rising Spike-specific TCR breadth and depth. Clonal diversity was possibly underestimated, and the donors were mostly white British, with more females.

This sequence joins TRBV5-1 and TRBJ2-2; 12 positions agree with TRBD1. The sequence came from an adult in good health. This specimen consisted of peripheral blood, obtained on day 0 of AZD1222 vaccination. The CDR3 region has the DNA TGCGCCAGCAGCAAGGGACAGGGGGCGGCCGGGGAGCTGTTTTTT. Protein sequence: CASSKGQGAAGELFF.